Listed here is a single T cell receptor (beta chain). Its antigen is currently not known. Per-base qualities were not stored, and no clone one base away is much larger. This entry belongs to a study of shared clonotypes between healthy human individuals (dated by TCRdb to about 2020). In the study overall: A few men and a couple of women, aged 18 to 49 years, made up the cohort. To estimate repertoire size and how much clonotype sharing occurs between individuals, the study deeply sequenced the blood TCR repertoires of a handful of healthy adults. To increase sequencing depth and limit assay-specific biases, different laboratories used diverse techniques to prepare libraries and sequence TCR repertoires. Per donor, leukapheresis produced somewhere between about 0.94 and 9 billion PBMCs. Findings and caveats that apply to the study as a whole: Pairwise subsampling indicated that sequencing depth was expected to affect the degree of clonotype sharing among donors. The small number of donors limited the genetic and exposure-history diversity represented. Sampling was restricted to blood, and TCR repertoires in tissues likely differ from the TCR repertoires found in blood.

Using the deep immunoSEQ assay, TCR CDR3 regions were amplified from genomic DNA by multiplex PCR. For each cell subset, the extracted genomic DNA was distributed evenly across all wells of several immunoSEQ 96-well plates, and each plate served as one replicate. For unsorted PBMC, approximately 0.3 ug genomic DNA, equal to 30,000 or so T cell genomes, was loaded into each replicate PCR. Unsorted PBMC genomic DNA was sequenced across ten immunoSEQ deep assay plates. The purified libraries were quantified using a Qubit 3.0 fluorometer, sized with a Bioanalyzer 2100, and then quantified again using the KAPA Library Quantification kit. Every immunoSEQ 96-well plate was sequenced on a separate single-read 150-cycle Illumina NextSeq 550 flow cell. Under the source paper's analysis protocol: The immunoSEQ output contained only junctional sequences without quality scores, so filtering could not match that applied to full-length reads. Sequences were annotated with PyIR, a Python wrapper for IgBLAST v1.9, and V/J genes and CDR3 were assigned using IMGT germline references. Reads were filtered out if the reads had weak V/J assignments (E-value above 1e-6), no CDR3, stop codons, out-of-frame junctions, or ambiguous translated residues. A V3J clonotype was defined by an identical inferred V gene, J gene, and CDR3 amino acid sequence. Percentage overlap between repertoires was computed as shared unique clonotypes divided by the size of the smaller repertoire. Repertoire richness was assessed with RTK rarefaction, the Chao1 estimator, and Recon v2.1 estimates of unobserved clonotypes. TCRdb re-hosts the immuneACCESS table, in-frame sequences only. Its copies lack some clones; in the studies checked, an unresolved V gene accounts for under half of them, and the cause for the rest is not known. V, J and clone size were drawn from that table, and D and trimming were deduced from the DNA. This sample has approximately 460,000 clones in its table, and roughly three quarters of those were observed once. Around 11% of the sample goes to the ten largest clones.

The donors were healthy, HIV-negative adults with no recently reported acute infections or vaccinations. Every donor was a Caucasian adult living in Nashville, Tennessee, USA. For unsorted samples, some 90 million PBMCs were counted, and genomic DNA was extracted using the QIAamp DNA Blood Mini kit. Blood was collected by leukapheresis, and PBMCs were isolated by Ficoll-Histopaque density gradient centrifugation and then cryopreserved in liquid nitrogen vapor phase. Reading the germline V gene gives CDR1 SGHRS and CDR2 YFSETQ. The CDR3 goes from the cysteine to the phenylalanine over 15 residues. The only DNA kept is the CDR3, 45 bases in frame from the first base. The junction shows trimming of 4 bases on V and 2 bases on J, and the gene matches do not reach 8 bases of it.

This receptor was identified in a woman between 35 and 50 years old in good health. Some clones in this sample may be carry-over from other donors' samples. Sequenced: PBMCs. The sequence links TRBV5-1 to TRBJ2-7; the junction holds 8 bases that match TRBD1. The nucleotides read TGCGCCAGCAGCCCTACAGGGGGTATTACCTACGAGCAGTACTTC. The translation is CASSPTGGITYEQYF.